This T cell receptor (beta chain) was sequenced during a study of CD8 T cells in ankylosing spondylitis. The study, taken as a whole, reports: Seemingly characteristic of ankylosing spondylitis blood was a TCR beta motif consisting of fewer than 10 highly homologous variants. It was reported that disease-linked clones were significantly enriched in matched ankylosing spondylitis synovial fluid. A subset of motif variants has previously been described in the synovial fluid and blood of reactive arthritis. CD8+ disease-linked clones were present at relatively low frequencies in blood.

This clonotype was recorded a few times. Its antigen is undetermined. TCRdb reprocessed the 5' RACE reads via MiXCR and lists one record per CDR3 protein. The repertoire holds about 540,000 distinct CDR3 sequences, with about 13% as singletons. Specimen: blood, either unsorted or a sorted T cell fraction (not recorded which). This clonotype was obtained from a male donor with ankylosing spondylitis.

CDR3 amino acids: CASSLLAGATYEQYF. In DNA, the CDR3 is TGTGCCAGCAGTTTGCTGGCGGGGGCGACCTACGAGCAGTACTTC. The rearrangement joins TRBV12-3 or TRBV12-4 to TRBJ2-7; the D gene is possibly TRBD2 (7 bases). The ends were cut back, 3 bases at V and 2 bases at J, with 14 bases in the middle. The CDR3 spans 15 residues.